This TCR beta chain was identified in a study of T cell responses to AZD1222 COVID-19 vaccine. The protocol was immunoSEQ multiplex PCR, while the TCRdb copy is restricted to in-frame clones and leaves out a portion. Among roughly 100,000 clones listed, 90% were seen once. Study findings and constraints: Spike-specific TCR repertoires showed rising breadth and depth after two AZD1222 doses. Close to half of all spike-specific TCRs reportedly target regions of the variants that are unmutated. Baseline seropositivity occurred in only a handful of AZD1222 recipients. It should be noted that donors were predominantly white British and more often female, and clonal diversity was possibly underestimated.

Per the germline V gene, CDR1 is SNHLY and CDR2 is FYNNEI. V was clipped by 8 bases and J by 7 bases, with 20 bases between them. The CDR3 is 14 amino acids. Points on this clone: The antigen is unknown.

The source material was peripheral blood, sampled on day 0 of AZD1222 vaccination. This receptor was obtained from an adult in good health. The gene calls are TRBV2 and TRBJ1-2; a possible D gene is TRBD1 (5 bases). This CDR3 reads CASRTTGVAGGYTF. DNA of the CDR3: TGTGCCAGCCGGACAACAGGTGTGGCGGGTGGCTACACCTTC. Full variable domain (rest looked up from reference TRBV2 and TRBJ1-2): EPEVTQTPSHQVTQMGQEVILRCVPISNHLYFYWYRQILGQKVEFLVSFYNNEISEKSEIFDDQFSVERPDGSNFTLKIRSTKLEDSAMYFCASRTTGVAGGYTFGSGTRLTVV.